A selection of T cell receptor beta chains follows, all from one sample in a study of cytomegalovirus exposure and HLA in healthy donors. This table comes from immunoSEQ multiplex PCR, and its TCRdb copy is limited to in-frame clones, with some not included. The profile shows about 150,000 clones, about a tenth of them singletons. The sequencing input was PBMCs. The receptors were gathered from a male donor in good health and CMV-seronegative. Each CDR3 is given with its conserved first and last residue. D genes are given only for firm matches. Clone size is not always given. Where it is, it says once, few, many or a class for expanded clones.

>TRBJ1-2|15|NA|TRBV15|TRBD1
CATSSDRGRSYGYTF
TGTGCCACCAGCAGCGACAGGGGCCGGAGCTATGGCTACACCTTC
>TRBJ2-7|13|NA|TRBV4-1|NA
CASSQLARDEQYF
TGCGCCAGCAGCCAACTAGCCCGGGATGAGCAGTACTTC
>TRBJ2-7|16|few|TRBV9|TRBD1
CASSPYGTGDSYEQYF
TGTGCCAGCAGCCCGTACGGGACAGGGGACTCCTACGAGCAGTACTTC
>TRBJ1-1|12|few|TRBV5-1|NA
CASSSGGPEAFF
TGCGCCAGCAGCTCGGGGGGACCAGAAGCTTTCTTT
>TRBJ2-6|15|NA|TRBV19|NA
CASSARGPGANVLTF
TGTGCCAGTAGTGCGCGGGGACCTGGGGCCAACGTCCTGACTTTC
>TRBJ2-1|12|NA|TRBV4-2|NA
CATTGWTNEQFF
TGTGCCACCACAGGGTGGACGAATGAGCAGTTCTTC
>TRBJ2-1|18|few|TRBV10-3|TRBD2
CAISGTDLLAGVYNEQFF
TGTGCCATCAGTGGGACGGATTTACTAGCGGGAGTTTACAATGAGCAGTTCTTC
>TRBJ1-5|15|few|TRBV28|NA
CASSLDSYFNQPQHF
TGTGCCAGCAGTTTAGACAGTTACTTCAATCAGCCCCAGCATTTT
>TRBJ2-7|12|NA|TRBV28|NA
CASSTDSHEQYF
TGTGCCAGCAGTACGGACAGTCACGAGCAGTACTTC
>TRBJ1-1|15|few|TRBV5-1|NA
CASSSLGPGVTEAFF
TGCGCCAGCAGCTCCCTGGGTCCCGGGGTAACTGAAGCTTTCTTT
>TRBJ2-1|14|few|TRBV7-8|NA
CASSLGGVLNEQFF
TGTGCCAGCAGCTTAGGCGGGGTCTTGAATGAGCAGTTCTTC
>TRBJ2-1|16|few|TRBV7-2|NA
CASLQGGGSSYNEQFF
TGTGCCAGCCTTCAAGGGGGTGGGAGCTCCTACAATGAGCAGTTCTTC
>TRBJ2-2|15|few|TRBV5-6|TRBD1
CASSLIPQGAGELFF
TGTGCCAGCAGCTTGATCCCACAGGGGGCCGGGGAGCTGTTTTTT
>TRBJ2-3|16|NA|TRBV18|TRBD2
CASSPRLTGGTDTQYF
TGTGCCAGCTCACCACGACTGACGGGGGGAACAGATACGCAGTATTTT
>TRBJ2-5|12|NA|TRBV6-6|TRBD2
CAHGGGTGTQYF
TGTGCCCACGGGGGGGGGACCGGGACCCAGTACTTC
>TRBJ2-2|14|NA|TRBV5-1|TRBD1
CASRQTGDTGELFF
TGCGCCAGCAGACAGACAGGGGATACCGGGGAGCTGTTTTTT
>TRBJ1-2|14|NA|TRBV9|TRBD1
CASSVEGGNYGYTF
TGTGCCAGCAGCGTAGAAGGGGGCAACTATGGCTACACCTTC
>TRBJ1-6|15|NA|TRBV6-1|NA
CASRGGDPGWAPLHF
TGTGCCAGCAGGGGAGGGGACCCCGGGTGGGCACCCCTCCACTTT
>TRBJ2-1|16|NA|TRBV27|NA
CASSLLRQITHNEQFF
TGTGCCAGCAGTTTACTGCGGCAGATAACACACAATGAGCAGTTCTTC
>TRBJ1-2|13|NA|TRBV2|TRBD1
CAGRYRGVYGYTF
TGTGCCGGTCGTTACAGGGGGGTTTATGGCTACACCTTC
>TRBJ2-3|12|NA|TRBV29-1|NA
CSVGASLDTQYF
TGCAGCGTTGGGGCGAGCTTGGATACGCAGTATTTT
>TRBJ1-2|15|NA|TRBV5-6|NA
CASSFFVEGNYGYTF
TGTGCCAGCAGTTTTTTCGTGGAGGGGAACTATGGCTACACCTTC
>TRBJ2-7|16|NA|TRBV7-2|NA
CASSLLGGGASYEQYF
TGTGCCAGCAGCTTATTAGGTGGCGGAGCCTCCTACGAGCAGTACTTC
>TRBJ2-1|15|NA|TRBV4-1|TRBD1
CASSLRDRGLDEQFF
TGCGCCAGCAGCCTCCGGGACAGGGGGCTTGATGAGCAGTTCTTC
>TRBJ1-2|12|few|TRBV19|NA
CASSMQSYGYTF
TGTGCCAGTAGTATGCAGTCCTATGGCTACACCTTC
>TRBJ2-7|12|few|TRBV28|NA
CASSWSSYEQYF
TGTGCCAGCAGCTGGAGCTCCTACGAGCAGTACTTC
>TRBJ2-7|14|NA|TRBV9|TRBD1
CASSEGGFSYEQYF
TGTGCCAGCAGTGAAGGGGGCTTCTCCTACGAGCAGTACTTC
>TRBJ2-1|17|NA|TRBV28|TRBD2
CASSLGLRREGRNEQFF
TGTGCCAGCAGTTTAGGTCTCCGGCGGGAGGGCCGCAATGAGCAGTTCTTC
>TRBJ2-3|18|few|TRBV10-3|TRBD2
CAISESLAGGGPTDTQYF
TGTGCCATCAGTGAGTCCCTGGCCGGCGGGGGACCCACAGATACGCAGTATTTT
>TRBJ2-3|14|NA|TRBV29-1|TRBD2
CSAWRRGGTDTQYF
TGCAGCGCTTGGCGCCGGGGGGGAACAGATACGCAGTATTTT
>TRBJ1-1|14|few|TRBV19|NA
CASSIAGAGTEAFF
TGTGCCAGTAGTATCGCAGGGGCCGGAACTGAAGCTTTCTTT
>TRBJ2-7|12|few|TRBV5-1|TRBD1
CASSYRGNEQYF
TGCGCCAGCAGCTACAGGGGTAACGAGCAGTACTTC
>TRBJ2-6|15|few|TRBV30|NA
CAWTFYGSGANVLTF
TGTGCCTGGACGTTTTACGGCTCTGGGGCCAACGTCCTGACTTTC
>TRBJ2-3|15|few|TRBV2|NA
CASSDIVRVTDTQYF
TGTGCCAGCAGTGATATTGTCAGGGTCACAGATACGCAGTATTTT
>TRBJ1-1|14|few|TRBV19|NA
CASSIDAGPREAFF
TGTGCCAGTAGTATAGACGCAGGGCCCCGTGAAGCTTTCTTT
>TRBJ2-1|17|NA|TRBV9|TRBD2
CASSVGSGGSSYNEQFF
TGTGCCAGCAGCGTAGGTAGCGGGGGAAGCTCCTACAATGAGCAGTTCTTC
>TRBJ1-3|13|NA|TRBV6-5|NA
CASSPLSGNTIYF
TGTGCCAGCAGTCCTCTCTCTGGAAACACCATATATTTT
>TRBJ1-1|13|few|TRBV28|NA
CASSLLQNTEAFF
TGTGCCAGCAGTCTCTTACAGAACACTGAAGCTTTCTTT
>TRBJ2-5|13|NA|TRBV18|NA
CASSSGHKETQYF
TGTGCCAGCTCATCAGGACACAAGGAGACCCAGTACTTC
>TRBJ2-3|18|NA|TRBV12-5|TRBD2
CASGFSPWTSGRTDTQYF
TGTGCTAGTGGTTTTTCCCCTTGGACTAGCGGGCGCACAGATACGCAGTATTTT
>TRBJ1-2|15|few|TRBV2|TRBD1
CASSGQGGREGGYTF
TGTGCCAGCAGTGGTCAGGGGGGCCGAGAGGGTGGCTACACCTTC
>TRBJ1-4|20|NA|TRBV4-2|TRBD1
CASSQEWGRGQVGANEKLFF
TGTGCCAGCAGCCAAGAGTGGGGCAGGGGGCAAGTTGGAGCTAATGAAAAACTGTTTTTT
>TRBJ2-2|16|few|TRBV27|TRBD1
CASSPSGTGGTGELFF
TGTGCCAGCAGTCCCTCCGGGACAGGGGGCACCGGGGAGCTGTTTTTT
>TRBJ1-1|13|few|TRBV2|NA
CASSPTTQVEAFF
TGTGCCAGCAGTCCAACTACGCAAGTTGAAGCTTTCTTT
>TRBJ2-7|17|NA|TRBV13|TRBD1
CTSSLDRGTGGRYEQYF
TGTACCAGCAGCTTAGATCGCGGGACAGGGGGCCGTTACGAGCAGTACTTC
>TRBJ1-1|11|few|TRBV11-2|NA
CASSLTGSAFF
TGTGCCAGCAGTCTTACAGGCTCCGCTTTCTTT
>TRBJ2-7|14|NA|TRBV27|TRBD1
CASSLGQGIYEQYF
TGTGCCAGCAGTCTAGGACAGGGGATCTACGAGCAGTACTTC
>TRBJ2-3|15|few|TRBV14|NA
CASSQTRTFSDTQYF
TGTGCCAGCAGCCAGACTAGGACTTTTTCAGATACGCAGTATTTT
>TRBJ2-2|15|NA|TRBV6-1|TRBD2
CASKRGLLNTGELFF
TGTGCCAGCAAGCGGGGACTGCTGAACACCGGGGAGCTGTTTTTT
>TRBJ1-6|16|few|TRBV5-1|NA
CASSFKDSSYNSPLHF
TGCGCCAGCAGCTTTAAGGACAGCTCCTATAATTCACCCCTCCACTTT
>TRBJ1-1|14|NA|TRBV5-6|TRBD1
CASSIHRGRPEAFF
TGTGCCAGCAGCATCCACAGGGGAAGGCCTGAAGCTTTCTTT
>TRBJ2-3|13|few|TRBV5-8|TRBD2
CASSLAGARQGYF
TGTGCCAGCAGCTTAGCGGGGGCCCGGCAGGGGTATTTT
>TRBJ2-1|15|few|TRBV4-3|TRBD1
CASSQDVAGGPSRFF
TGCGCCAGCAGCCAAGACGTGGCAGGGGGCCCATCTCGGTTCTTC
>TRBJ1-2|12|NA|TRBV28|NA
CASRVESYGYTF
TGTGCCAGCAGGGTAGAAAGCTATGGCTACACCTTC
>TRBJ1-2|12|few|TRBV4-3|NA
CASSQGRGGYTF
TGCGCCAGCAGCCAAGGGAGGGGAGGATACACCTTC